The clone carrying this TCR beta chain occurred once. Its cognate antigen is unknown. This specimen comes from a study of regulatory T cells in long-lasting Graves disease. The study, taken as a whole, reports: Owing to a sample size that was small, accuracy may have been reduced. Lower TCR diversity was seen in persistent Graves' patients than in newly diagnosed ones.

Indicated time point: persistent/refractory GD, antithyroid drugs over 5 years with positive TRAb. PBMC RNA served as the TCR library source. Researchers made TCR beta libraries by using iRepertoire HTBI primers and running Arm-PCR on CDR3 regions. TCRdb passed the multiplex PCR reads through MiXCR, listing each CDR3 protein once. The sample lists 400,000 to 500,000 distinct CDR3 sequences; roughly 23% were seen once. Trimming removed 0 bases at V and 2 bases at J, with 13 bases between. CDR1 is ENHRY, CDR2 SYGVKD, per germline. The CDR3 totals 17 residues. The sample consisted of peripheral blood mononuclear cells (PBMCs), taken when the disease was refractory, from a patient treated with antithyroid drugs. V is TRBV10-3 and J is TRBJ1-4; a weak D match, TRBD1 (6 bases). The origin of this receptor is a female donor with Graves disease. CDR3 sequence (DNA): TGTGCCATCAGTGAGTCAGGCTGGGGGCGGACTAATGAAAAACTGTTTTTT. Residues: CAISESGWGRTNEKLFF.